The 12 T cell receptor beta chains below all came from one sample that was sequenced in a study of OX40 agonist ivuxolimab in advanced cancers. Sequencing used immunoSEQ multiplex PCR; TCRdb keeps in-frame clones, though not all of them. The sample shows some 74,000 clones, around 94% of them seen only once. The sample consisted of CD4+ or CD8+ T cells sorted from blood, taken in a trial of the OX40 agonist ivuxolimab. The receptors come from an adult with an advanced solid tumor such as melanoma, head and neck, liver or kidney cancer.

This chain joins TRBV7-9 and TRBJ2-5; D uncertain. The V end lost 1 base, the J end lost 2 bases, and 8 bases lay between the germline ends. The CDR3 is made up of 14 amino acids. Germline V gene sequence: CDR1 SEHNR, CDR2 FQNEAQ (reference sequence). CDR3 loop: CASSLDANQETQYF. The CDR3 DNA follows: TGTGCCAGCAGCTTAGATGCAAATCAAGAGACCCAGTACTTC.

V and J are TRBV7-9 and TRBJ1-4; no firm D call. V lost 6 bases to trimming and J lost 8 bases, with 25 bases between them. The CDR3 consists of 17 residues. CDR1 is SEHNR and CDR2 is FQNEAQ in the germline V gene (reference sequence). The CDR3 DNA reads TGTGCCAGCAGGTCCGGGGAGGCCACCCTTTCTTGGGAAAAACTGTTTTTT. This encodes CASRSGEATLSWEKLFF.

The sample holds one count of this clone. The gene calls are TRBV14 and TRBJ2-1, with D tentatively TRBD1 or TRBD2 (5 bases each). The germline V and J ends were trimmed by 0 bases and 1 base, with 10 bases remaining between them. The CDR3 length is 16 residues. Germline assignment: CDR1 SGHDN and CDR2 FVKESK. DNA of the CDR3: TGTGCCAGCAGCCAAGATATGGGGGTTTCCTACAATGAGCAGTTCTTC. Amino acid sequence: CASSQDMGVSYNEQFF.

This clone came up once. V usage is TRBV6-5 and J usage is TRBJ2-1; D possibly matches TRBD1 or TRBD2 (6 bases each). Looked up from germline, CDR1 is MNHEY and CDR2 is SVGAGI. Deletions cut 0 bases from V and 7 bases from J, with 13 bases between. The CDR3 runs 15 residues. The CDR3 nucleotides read TGTGCCAGCAGTTACTCGACGGGGGCACAGAATGAGCAGTTCTTC. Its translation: CASSYSTGAQNEQFF.

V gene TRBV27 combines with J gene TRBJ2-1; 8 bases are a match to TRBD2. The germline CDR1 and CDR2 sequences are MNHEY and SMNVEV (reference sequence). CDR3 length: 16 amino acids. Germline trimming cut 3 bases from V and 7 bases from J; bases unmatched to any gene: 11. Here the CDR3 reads CASSLAVAGLLNEQFF. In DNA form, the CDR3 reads TGTGCCAGCAGTTTGGCGGTAGCGGGGCTATTGAATGAGCAGTTCTTC.

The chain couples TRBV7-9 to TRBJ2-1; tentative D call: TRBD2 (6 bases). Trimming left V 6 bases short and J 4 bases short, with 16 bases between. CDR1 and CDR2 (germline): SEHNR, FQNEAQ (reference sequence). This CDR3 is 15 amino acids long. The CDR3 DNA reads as TGTGCCAGCAGACCGAGGGACTCCCCGTACAATGAGCAGTTCTTC. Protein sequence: CASRPRDSPYNEQFF. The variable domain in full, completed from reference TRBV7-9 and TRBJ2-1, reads DTGVSQNPRHKITKRGQNVTFRCDPISEHNRLYWYRQTLGQGPEFLTYFQNEAQLEKSRLLSDRFSAERPKGSFSTLEIQRTEQGDSAMYLCASRPRDSPYNEQFFGPGTRLTVL.

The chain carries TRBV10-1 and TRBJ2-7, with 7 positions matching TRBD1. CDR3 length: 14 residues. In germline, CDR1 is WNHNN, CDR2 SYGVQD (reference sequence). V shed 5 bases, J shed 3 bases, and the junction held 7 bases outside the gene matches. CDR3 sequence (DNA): TGCGCCAGCAGTCGGGACAGTGCTAACTACGAGCAGTACTTC. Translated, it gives CASSRDSANYEQYF.

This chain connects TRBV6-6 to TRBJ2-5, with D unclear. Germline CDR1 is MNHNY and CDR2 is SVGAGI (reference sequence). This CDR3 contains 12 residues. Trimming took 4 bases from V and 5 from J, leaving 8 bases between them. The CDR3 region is CASSFFGETQYF. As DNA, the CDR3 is TGTGCCAGCAGTTTTTTCGGGGAGACCCAGTACTTC.

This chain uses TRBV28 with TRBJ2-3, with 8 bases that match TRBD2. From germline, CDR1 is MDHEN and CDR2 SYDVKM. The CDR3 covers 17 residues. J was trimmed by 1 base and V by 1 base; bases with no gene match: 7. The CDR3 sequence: CASSLFRGGLGTDTQYF. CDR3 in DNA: TGTGCCAGCAGTTTATTTCGGGGGGGCCTCGGCACAGATACGCAGTATTTT.

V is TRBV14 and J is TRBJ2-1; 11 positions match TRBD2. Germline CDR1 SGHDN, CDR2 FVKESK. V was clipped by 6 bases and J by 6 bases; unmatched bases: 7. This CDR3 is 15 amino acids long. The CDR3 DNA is TGTGCCAGCAGTGTGCTAGCGGGAGGTATCAATGAGCAGTTCTTC. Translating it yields CASSVLAGGINEQFF.

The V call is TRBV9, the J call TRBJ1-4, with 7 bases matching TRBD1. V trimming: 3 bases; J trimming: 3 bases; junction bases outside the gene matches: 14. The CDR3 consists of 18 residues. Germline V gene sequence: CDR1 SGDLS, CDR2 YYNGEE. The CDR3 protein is CASSAGGVQGGSNEKLFF. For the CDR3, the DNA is TGTGCCAGCAGCGCAGGGGGAGTACAGGGCGGGTCTAATGAAAAACTGTTTTTT.

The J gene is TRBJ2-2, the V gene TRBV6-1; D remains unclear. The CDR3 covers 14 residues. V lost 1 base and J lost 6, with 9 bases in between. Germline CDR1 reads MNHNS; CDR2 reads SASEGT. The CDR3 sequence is CASSEDEAAGELFF. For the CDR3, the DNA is TGTGCCAGCAGTGAAGATGAGGCCGCCGGGGAGCTGTTTTTT.